The clone carrying this TCR beta chain showed up many times. These data are taken from a study of T cell repertoires in cytomegalovirus infection. This CDR3 is built from 14 residues. With V trimmed by 6 bases and J by 0 bases, 3 bases remained unmatched. Germline CDR1 is SGHTA and CDR2 is FQGNSA. TCRdb reprocessed the reads with MiXCR, giving one entry per CDR3 protein. The data show around 260,000 distinct CDR3 sequences, about 23% seen once. The chain joins TRBV7-2 to TRBJ2-7; 9 positions match TRBD2. Sample: PBMCs. The receptor was derived from a human donor in good health (CMV status not recorded). Some clones in this sample may be carry-over from other donors' samples. CDR3 bases: TGTGCCAGCAGGGCGGGAGGGACCTCCTACGAGCAGTACTTC. It translates to CASRAGGTSYEQYF.